What follows are 9 T cell receptor beta chains derived from one specimen sequenced in a study of vaccination effects on CD4 cells after COVID-19. Following 10 days of culture, CD4+ T cells were isolated. As their vaccination, participants received two doses of either BNT162b2 or mRNA-1273. Using immunoSEQ multiplex PCR, the repertoire was profiled, and TCRdb retains in-frame clones only, with some absent. The top ten hold approximately 4.5% of the sample, which has fewer than 60,000 clones, nearly 80% seen once. These receptors are not linked to any known antigen. Specimen: CD4+ T cells from PBMCs cultured without peptide, collected after COVID-19 vaccination. The origin of the receptors is a human donor who received a COVID-19 vaccine.

This clone was recorded once. The rearrangement links TRBV9 to TRBJ2-3; TRBD2 aligns across 13 bases. CDR3 size: 18 residues. J was trimmed by 3 bases and V by 5 bases; bases with no gene match: 12. The germline gives CDR1 SGDLS, CDR2 YYNGEE. CDR3 sequence reads: CASRDGLAGVGATDTQYF. In DNA, the CDR3 is TGTGCCAGCAGAGACGGACTAGCGGGAGTGGGGGCGACAGATACGCAGTATTTT. Full variable domain (remainder filled in from reference TRBV9 and TRBJ2-3): DSGVTQTPKHLITATGQRVTLRCSPRSGDLSVYWYQQSLDQGLQFLIQYYNGEERAKGNILERFSAQQFPDLHSELNLSSLELGDSALYFCASRDGLAGVGATDTQYFGPGTRLTVL.

This chain links TRBV30 with TRBJ2-5; the D gene could be TRBD1 or TRBD2 (7 bases each). The germline CDR1 and CDR2 sequences are GTSNPN and SVGIG (reference sequence). The germline V and J ends were trimmed by 4 bases and 5 bases, with 11 bases remaining between them. The CDR3 covers 12 residues. The CDR3, as DNA: TGTGCCTGGAAGGGAGGGGGCGAGACCCAGTACTTC. Protein product: CAWKGGGETQYF.

In nucleotides, the CDR3 is TGTGCCAGCAAGCCCAGCGGGAGTGGGGTTGAGCAGTTCTTC. It specifies CASKPSGSGVEQFF. The V call is TRBV2, the J call TRBJ2-1; 8 bases are shared with TRBD2. Trimming took 7 bases from V and 9 from J; bases not matched to a gene: 11. This CDR3 spans 14 amino acids. CDR1 and CDR2 from the germline V gene are SNHLY and FYNNEI.

This rearrangement joins TRBV5-1 to TRBJ2-3; tentative D call: TRBD2 (6 bases). This CDR3 region has 14 residues. The ends were cut back, 6 bases at V and 3 bases at J, with 14 bases in the middle. Per the germline V gene, CDR1 is SGHRS and CDR2 is YFSETQ. CDR3 amino acids: CASTTRSGTDTQYF. In DNA, the CDR3 is TGCGCCAGCACGACTAGATCTGGGACAGATACGCAGTATTTT.

The chain uses TRBV6-5 and TRBJ2-7; possible D gene TRBD2, 6 bases. Looked up from germline, CDR1 is MNHEY and CDR2 is SVGAGI. The CDR3 runs 14 residues. Trimming took off 8 bases at V and 0 bases at J, with 14 bases between the two ends. CDR3 protein: CASLRDGLSYEQYF. DNA for the CDR3: TGTGCCAGCCTGCGGGACGGACTCTCCTACGAGCAGTACTTC.

This chain uses TRBV4-2 with TRBJ2-1; D might be TRBD2 (6 bases). Germline lookup yields CDR1 LGHNA and CDR2 YNFKEQ. This CDR3 region has 17 residues. The V gene lost 0 bases and the J gene lost 0 bases, with 12 bases spanning the gap. The CDR3 region is CASSQDRGTRSYNEQFF. CDR3 bases: TGTGCCAGCAGCCAAGATCGGGGGACTCGCTCCTACAATGAGCAGTTCTTC.

The genes are TRBV28 and TRBJ2-5; 9 nucleotides match TRBD1. Trimming took 5 bases from V and 5 from J; bases not matched to a gene: 9. Germline values: CDR1 MDHEN, CDR2 SYDVKM. The CDR3 totals 15 residues. DNA of the CDR3: TGTGCCAGCAGTGGGGGGACAGGGATGTTCGAGACCCAGTACTTC. It translates to CASSGGTGMFETQYF.

A word on this clone: An end of the junction does not agree with germline; a read error may underlie this. This chain joins TRBV30 and TRBJ2-1; a possible D gene is TRBD2 (6 bases). Germline V lookup: CDR1 GTSNPN, CDR2 SVGIG (reference sequence). The CDR3 has 11 amino acids. The chain's CDR3 is CAWGVGGVGFF. In nucleotides, the CDR3 is TGTGCCTGGGGTGTTGGAGGGGTGGGGTTCTTC.

V is TRBV6-1 and J is TRBJ2-7; perhaps TRBD2 as D (6 bases). V dropped 3 bases and J dropped 11 bases, with 11 bases sitting between them. This CDR3 has 11 amino acids. The germline V gene encodes CDR1 MNHNS and CDR2 SASEGT. The CDR3 spells CASSERRGEYF. DNA for the CDR3: TGTGCCAGCAGTGAGAGGCGCGGGGAGTACTTC.